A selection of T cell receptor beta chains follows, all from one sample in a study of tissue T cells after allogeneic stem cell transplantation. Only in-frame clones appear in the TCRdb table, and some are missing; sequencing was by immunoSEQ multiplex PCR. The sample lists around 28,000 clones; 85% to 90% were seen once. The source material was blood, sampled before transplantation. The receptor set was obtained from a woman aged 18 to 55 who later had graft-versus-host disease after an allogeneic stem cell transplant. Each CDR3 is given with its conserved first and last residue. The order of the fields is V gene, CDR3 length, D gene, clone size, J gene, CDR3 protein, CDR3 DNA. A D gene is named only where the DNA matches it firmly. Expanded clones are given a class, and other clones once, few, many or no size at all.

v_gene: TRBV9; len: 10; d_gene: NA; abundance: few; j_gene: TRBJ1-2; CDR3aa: CASGGNGYTF; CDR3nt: TGTGCCAGCGGAGGGAATGGCTACACCTTC
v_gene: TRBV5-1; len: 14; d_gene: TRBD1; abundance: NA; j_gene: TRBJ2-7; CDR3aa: CASSGGQGAYEQYF; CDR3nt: TGCGCCAGCAGCGGGGGACAGGGTGCGTACGAGCAGTACTTC
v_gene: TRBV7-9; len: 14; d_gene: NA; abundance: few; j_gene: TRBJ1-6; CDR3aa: CASSLGYGNSPLHF; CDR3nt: TGTGCCAGCAGCTTAGGGTACGGAAATTCACCCCTCCACTTT
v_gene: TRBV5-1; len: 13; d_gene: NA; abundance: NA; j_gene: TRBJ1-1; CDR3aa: CASSLEVNTEAFF; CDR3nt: TGCGCCAGCAGCTTGGAGGTGAACACTGAAGCTTTCTTT
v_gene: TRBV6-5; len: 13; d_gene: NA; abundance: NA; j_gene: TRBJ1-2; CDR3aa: CASSYGTNYGYTF; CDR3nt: TGTGCCAGCAGTTACGGGACTAACTATGGCTACACCTTC
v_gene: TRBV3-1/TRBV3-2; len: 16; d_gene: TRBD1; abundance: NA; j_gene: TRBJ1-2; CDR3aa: CASSQFNNRGLGGYTF; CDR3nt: TGTGCCAGCAGCCAATTCAATAACAGGGGGTTGGGCGGCTACACCTTC
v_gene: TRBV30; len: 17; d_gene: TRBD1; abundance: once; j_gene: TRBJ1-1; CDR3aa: CAWSVRDRVWSDTEAFF; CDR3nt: TGTGCCTGGAGTGTACGGGACAGGGTTTGGAGTGACACTGAAGCTTTCTTT
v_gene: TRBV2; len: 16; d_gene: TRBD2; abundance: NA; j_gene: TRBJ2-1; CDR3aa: CASREAGAIIYNEQFF; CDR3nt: TGTGCCAGCAGGGAAGCGGGGGCGATTATATACAATGAGCAGTTCTTC
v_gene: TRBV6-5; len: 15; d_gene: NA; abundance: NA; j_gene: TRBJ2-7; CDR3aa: CASSPQDGPNYEQYF; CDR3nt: TGTGCCAGCAGTCCTCAGGACGGTCCTAACTACGAGCAGTACTTC
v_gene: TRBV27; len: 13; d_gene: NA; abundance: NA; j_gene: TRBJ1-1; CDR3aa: CASSWEVNTEAFF; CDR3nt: TGTGCCAGCAGTTGGGAAGTGAACACTGAAGCTTTCTTT
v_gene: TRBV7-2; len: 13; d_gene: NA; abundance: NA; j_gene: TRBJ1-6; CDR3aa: CASSYVRNSPLHF; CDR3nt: TGTGCCAGCAGCTATGTCCGAAATTCACCCCTCCACTTT
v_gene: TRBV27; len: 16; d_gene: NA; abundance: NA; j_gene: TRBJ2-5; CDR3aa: CASSSGGQNAWGTQYF; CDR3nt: TGTGCCAGCAGTTCCGGGGGACAGAATGCGTGGGGGACCCAGTACTTC
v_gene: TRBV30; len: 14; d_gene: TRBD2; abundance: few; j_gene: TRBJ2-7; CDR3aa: CACSRGTSRGEQYF; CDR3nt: TGTGCCTGCTCCCGCGGGACTAGCAGGGGCGAGCAGTACTTC
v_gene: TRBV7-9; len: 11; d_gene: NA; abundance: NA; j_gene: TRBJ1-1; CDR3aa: CASSLGTEAFF; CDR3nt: TGTGCCAGCAGCTTAGGGACTGAAGCTTTCTTT
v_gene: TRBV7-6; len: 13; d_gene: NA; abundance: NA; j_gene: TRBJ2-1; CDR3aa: CASSSQGWLEQFF; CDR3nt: TGTGCCAGCAGCTCCCAAGGGTGGCTTGAGCAGTTCTTC
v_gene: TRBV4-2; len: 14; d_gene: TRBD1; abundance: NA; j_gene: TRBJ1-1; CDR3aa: CASSVTGGRTEAFF; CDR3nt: TGTGCCAGCAGCGTGACAGGGGGGAGGACTGAAGCTTTCTTT
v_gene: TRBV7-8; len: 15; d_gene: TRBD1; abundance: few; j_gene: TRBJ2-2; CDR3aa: CASSWHRGRGRELFF; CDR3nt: TGTGCCAGCAGCTGGCACAGGGGAAGGGGCCGGGAGCTGTTTTTT
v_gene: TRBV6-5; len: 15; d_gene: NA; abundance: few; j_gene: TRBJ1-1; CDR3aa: CASSSWDLRGTEAFF; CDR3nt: TGTGCCAGCAGTTCTTGGGACCTCCGAGGCACTGAAGCTTTCTTT
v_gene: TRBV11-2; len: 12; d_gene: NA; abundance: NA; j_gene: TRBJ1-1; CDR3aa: CASKRGGTEAFF; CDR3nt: TGTGCCAGCAAAAGGGGGGGCACTGAAGCTTTCTTT
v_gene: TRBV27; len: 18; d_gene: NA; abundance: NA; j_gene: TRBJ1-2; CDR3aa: CASSPNNRKNGQSYGYTF; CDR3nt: TGTGCCAGCAGCCCCAATAACCGAAAAAACGGACAGTCCTATGGCTACACCTTC
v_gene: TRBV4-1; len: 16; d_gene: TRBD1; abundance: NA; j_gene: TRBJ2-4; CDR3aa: CASSQDGTGAGGIQYF; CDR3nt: TGCGCCAGCAGCCAAGATGGGACAGGGGCCGGGGGCATTCAGTACTTC
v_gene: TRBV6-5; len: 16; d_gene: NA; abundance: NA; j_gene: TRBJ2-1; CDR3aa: CASSFGSNPPNNEQFF; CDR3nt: TGTGCCAGCAGTTTTGGGAGCAACCCCCCAAACAATGAGCAGTTCTTC
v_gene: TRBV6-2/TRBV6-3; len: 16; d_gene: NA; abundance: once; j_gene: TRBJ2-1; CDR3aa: CASSYWVGGADNEQFF; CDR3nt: TGTGCCAGCAGTTACTGGGTCGGGGGAGCGGACAATGAGCAGTTCTTC
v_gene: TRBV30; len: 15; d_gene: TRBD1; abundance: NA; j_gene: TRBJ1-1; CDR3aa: CAWSLTGGTVTEAFF; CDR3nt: TGTGCCTGGAGTCTCACAGGGGGCACGGTCACTGAAGCTTTCTTT
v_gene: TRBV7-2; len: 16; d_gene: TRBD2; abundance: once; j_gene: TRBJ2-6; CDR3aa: CASSLSGGGGANVLTF; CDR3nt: TGTGCCAGCAGCTTGAGCGGGGGAGGTGGGGCCAACGTCCTGACTTTC
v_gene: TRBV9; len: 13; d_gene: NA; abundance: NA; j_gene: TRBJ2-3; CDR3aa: CASSEGPLHTQYF; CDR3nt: TGTGCCAGCAGCGAGGGCCCGCTTCATACGCAGTATTTT
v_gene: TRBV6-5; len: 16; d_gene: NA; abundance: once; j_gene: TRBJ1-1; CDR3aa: CASSYLRAGALTEAFF; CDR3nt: TGTGCCAGCAGTTACCTAAGGGCAGGGGCGCTTACTGAAGCTTTCTTT
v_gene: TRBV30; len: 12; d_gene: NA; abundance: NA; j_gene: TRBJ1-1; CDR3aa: CAWSAERTEAFF; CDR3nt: TGTGCCTGGAGCGCAGAGCGCACTGAAGCTTTCTTT
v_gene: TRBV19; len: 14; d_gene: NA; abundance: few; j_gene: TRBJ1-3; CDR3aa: CASSIRFSGNTIYF; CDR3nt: TGTGCCAGTAGTATACGGTTTTCTGGAAACACCATATATTTT
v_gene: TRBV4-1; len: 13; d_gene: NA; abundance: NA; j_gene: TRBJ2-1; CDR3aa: CASSQDPYNEQFF; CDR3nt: TGCGCCAGCAGCCAAGATCCCTACAATGAGCAGTTCTTC
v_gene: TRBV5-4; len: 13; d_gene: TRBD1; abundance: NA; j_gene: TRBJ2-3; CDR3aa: CASSLDRADTQYF; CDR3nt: TGTGCCAGCAGCCTAGACAGGGCTGATACGCAGTATTTT
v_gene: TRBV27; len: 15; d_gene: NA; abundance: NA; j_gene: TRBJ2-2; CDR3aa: CASSLRGMNTGELFF; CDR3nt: TGTGCCAGCAGTTTAAGGGGCATGAACACCGGGGAGCTGTTTTTT
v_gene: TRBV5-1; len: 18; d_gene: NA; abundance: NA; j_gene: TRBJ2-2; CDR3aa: CASSLRPGEALYTGELFF; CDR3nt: TGCGCCAGCAGCCTCCGGCCTGGAGAGGCCCTCTACACCGGGGAGCTGTTTTTT
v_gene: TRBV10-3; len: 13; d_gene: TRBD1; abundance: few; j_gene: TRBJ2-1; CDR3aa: CAISADRDNEQFF; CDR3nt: TGTGCCATCAGTGCGGACAGGGACAATGAGCAGTTCTTC
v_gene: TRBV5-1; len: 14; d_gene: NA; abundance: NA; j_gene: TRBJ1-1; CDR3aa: CASSFTGLNTEAFF; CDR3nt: TGCGCCAGCAGCTTCACCGGACTGAACACTGAAGCTTTCTTT